This T cell receptor beta chain is drawn from a study of shared clonotypes between healthy human individuals (dated by TCRdb to 2019 to 2021). The study in broad terms: A couple of women and three men aged 18 to 49 years were included in the cohort. Leukapheresis yielded between about 0.85 and 10 billion PBMCs per donor. To estimate repertoire size and how much clonotype sharing occurs between individuals, the study deeply sequenced the blood TCR repertoires of about five healthy adults. Per donor, three plates each were used for CD4 naive and CD4 memory, two for CD8 naive, and one for CD8 memory. Different laboratories and diverse techniques were used to prepare libraries and sequence TCR repertoires, to increase sequencing depth and limit assay-specific biases. Points the paper makes about the study in general: Based on pairwise subsampling, the degree of clonotype sharing among donors was expected to be affected by sequencing depth. The genetic and exposure-history diversity represented was limited by the small number of donors. Rarefaction of sorted-subset datasets indicated incomplete sequencing despite the large sequencing depth. About 5% of naive CD4, 3.5% of naive CD8, 2.3% of memory CD4, and 0.4% of memory CD8 clonotypes were shared across several donors. Compared with non-shared clonotypes, clonotypes shared by all four sorted-subset donors had higher generation probabilities. Sampling was restricted to blood, and TCR repertoires in tissue are likely to differ from TCR repertoires in blood. Naive subsets generally had larger estimated clonotype richness than memory subsets did.

TCR CDR3 regions were amplified from genomic DNA by multiplex PCR using the deep immunoSEQ assay. For each cell subset, the extracted genomic DNA was distributed evenly across all wells of several immunoSEQ 96-well plates, and each plate served as one replicate. Each replicate PCR for sorted subsets received around 200 ng genomic DNA, equal to roughly 33,000 T cell genomes. Purified libraries were measured with a Qubit 3.0 fluorometer, size-checked on a Bioanalyzer 2100, and measured again with the KAPA Library Quantification kit. Every immunoSEQ 96-well plate was sequenced on a dedicated single-read 150-cycle Illumina NextSeq 550 flow cell. Regarding the original processing steps: Because the immunoSEQ output held only junctional sequences and lacked quality scores, the filtering could not match the filtering applied to full-length reads. To assign V/J genes and CDR3, sequences were annotated using PyIR, a Python wrapper for IgBLAST v1.9, with IMGT germline references. Reads were removed for weak V/J assignments (E-value above 1e-6), missing CDR3, stop codons, out-of-frame junctions, or ambiguous translated residues. V3J clonotypes were defined by identical inferred V gene, J gene, and CDR3 amino acid sequence. Percentage overlap between repertoires was computed as shared unique clonotypes divided by the size of the smaller repertoire. Repertoire richness was assessed with RTK rarefaction, the Chao1 estimator, and Recon v2.1 estimates of unobserved clonotypes. Generation probabilities for all TCRbeta clonotypes obtained by the gDNA method from a few donors were computed using OLGA. As stored in TCRdb, this immuneACCESS dataset retains in-frame rearrangements with V and J assigned. A fraction of the clones does not appear; measured against another copy, unresolved V genes explain less than half of the discrepancy, and the remainder lacks a known reason. V, J and clone size were drawn from that table, and D and trimming were deduced from the DNA. This sample gives roughly 680,000 clones in total; 72% of them show up just once. In total, the top ten clones hold under 2% of the sample.

Donors were healthy HIV-negative adults with no recently reported acute infections or vaccinations. All donors were Caucasian adults living in Nashville, Tennessee, USA. CD4+ T cells were enriched by magnetic negative selection; naive cells were then positively selected on CD45RA, and the negative fraction formed the memory subset. Blood was obtained by leukapheresis, after which PBMCs were separated by Ficoll-Histopaque density gradient centrifugation and cryopreserved in liquid nitrogen vapor phase. Analytical flow cytometry was used to check the purity and quantity of each magnetically sorted T cell population. Genomic DNA was isolated from every sorted fraction and measured by UV absorbance on a Nanodrop 2000c. V sheds 0 bases and J sheds 0 bases, leaving 11 bases between their ends. The CDR3 numbers 16 residues from cysteine through phenylalanine. The only DNA kept is the CDR3, 48 bases in frame from the first base.

Note on this clone: Its cognate antigen has yet to be identified. No much larger clone is present one base from it, and per-base qualities are unavailable.

Material: memory CD4+ T cells sorted from blood. The intended sense of this specimen's cell subset or site label: CD45RA-negative fraction. The receptor's source is a woman under 40 in good health. The rearranged segments are TRBV23-1 and TRBJ1-1, with the D gene call left open. TRBV23-1 is identified as an open reading frame with a role that is uncertain. The nucleotides are TGCGCCAGCAGTCAATCCCAAAACTTCGTGAACACTGAAGCTTTCTTT. It is translated as CASSQSQNFVNTEAFF.